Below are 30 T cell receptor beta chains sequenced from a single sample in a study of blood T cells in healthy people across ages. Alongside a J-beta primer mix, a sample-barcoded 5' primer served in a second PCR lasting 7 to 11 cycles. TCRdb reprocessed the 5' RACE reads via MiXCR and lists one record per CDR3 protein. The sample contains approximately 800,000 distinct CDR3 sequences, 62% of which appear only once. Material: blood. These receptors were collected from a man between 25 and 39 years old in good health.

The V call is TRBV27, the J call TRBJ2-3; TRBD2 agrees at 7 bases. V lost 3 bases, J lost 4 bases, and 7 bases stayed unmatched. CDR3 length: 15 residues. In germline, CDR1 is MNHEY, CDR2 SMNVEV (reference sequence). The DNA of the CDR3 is TGTGCCAGCAGTTTCGGCGGGGGACGTGCAGATACGCAGTATTTT. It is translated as CASSFGGGRADTQYF.

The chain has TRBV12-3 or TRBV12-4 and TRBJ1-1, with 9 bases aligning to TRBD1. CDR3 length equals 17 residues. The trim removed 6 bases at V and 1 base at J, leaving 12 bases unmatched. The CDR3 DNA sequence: TGTGCCAGCAGCCCCCCGGTAGGGACAGGGCCGAACACTGAAGCTTTCTTT. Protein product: CASSPPVGTGPNTEAFF.

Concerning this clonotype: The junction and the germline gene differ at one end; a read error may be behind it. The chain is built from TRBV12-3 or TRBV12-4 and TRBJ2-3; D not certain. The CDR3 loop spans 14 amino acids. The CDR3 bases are TGTGCCAGCAGTTCGACCACGAATACAGATACCCAGTATTTT. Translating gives CASSSTTNTDTQYF.

DNA for the CDR3: TGTGCCTGGAGTGTAGGGGGCGCAACTAATGAAAAACTGTTTTTT. Residues: CAWSVGGATNEKLFF. This chain connects TRBV30 to TRBJ1-4; 7 positions agree with TRBD1. The germline CDR1 and CDR2 sequences are GTSNPN and SVGIG (reference sequence). CDR3 size: 15 residues. The trim removed 0 bases at V and 0 bases at J, leaving 1 base unmatched.

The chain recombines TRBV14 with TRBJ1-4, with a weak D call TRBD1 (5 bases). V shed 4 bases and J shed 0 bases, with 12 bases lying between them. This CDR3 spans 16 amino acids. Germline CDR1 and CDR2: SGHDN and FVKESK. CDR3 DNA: TGTGCCAGCAGCCGACTAACAGGAGCAACTAATGAAAAACTGTTTTTT. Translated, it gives CASSRLTGATNEKLFF.

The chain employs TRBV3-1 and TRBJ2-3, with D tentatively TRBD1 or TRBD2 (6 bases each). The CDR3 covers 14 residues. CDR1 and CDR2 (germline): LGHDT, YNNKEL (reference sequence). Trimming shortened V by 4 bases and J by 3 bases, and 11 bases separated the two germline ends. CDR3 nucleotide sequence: TGTGCCAGCAGCCTTCGGGGGCAGACAGATACGCAGTATTTT. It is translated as CASSLRGQTDTQYF.

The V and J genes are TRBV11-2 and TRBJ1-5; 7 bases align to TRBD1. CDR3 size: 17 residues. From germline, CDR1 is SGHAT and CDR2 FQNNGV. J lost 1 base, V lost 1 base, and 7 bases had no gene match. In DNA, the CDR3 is TGTGCCAGCAGCTTAGTGTGGAAACAGGGGAGCAATCAGCCCCAGCATTTT. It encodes CASSLVWKQGSNQPQHF.

The DNA of the CDR3 is TGTGCCAGCACCGCGGGGGGCTCCGAGACCCAGTACTTC. It translates to CASTAGGSETQYF. V and J are TRBV5-4 and TRBJ2-5; 8 bases align to TRBD2. Germline V gene data show CDR1 as SGHNT and CDR2 as YYREEE (reference sequence). With 6 bases clipped from V and 5 bases from J, the junction kept 6 bases outside the gene matches. This CDR3 is 13 amino acids long.

CDR3 residues: CASSPSGEDNEQFF. CDR3 nucleotides: TGTGCCAGCAGCCCTAGCGGGGAAGACAATGAGCAGTTCTTC. V gene TRBV7-8 combines with J gene TRBJ2-1, with 9 bases that match TRBD2. CDR1 is SGHVS, CDR2 FQNEAQ, per germline. V shed 5 bases, J shed 5 bases, and the junction held 4 bases outside the gene matches. The CDR3 sequence is 14 residues long.

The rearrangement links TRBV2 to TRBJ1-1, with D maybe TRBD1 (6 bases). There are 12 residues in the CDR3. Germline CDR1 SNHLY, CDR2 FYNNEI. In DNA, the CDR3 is TGTGCAGCCCTCAGGGGTACGACTGAAGCTTTCTTT. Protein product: CAALRGTTEAFF.

The CDR3 DNA is TGTGCCAGCAGCTACCCGGCCAGGGGGCGCTTCACAGATACGCAGTATTTT. Protein: CASSYPARGRFTDTQYF. This chain uses TRBV7-2 with TRBJ2-3; 8 nucleotides match TRBD1. CDR3 length equals 17 residues. Germline V gene lookup returns CDR1 SGHTA and CDR2 FQGNSA. V lost 4 bases to trimming and J lost 2 bases; unmatched junction nucleotides: 11. Complete variable domain (other parts from reference TRBV7-2 and TRBJ2-3): GAGVSQSPSNKVTEKGKDVELRCDPISGHTALYWYRQSLGQGLEFLIYFQGNSAPDKSGLPSDRFSAERTGGSVSTLTIQRTQQEDSAVYLCASSYPARGRFTDTQYFGPGTRLTVL.

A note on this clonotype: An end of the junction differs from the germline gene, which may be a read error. The CDR3 sequence: CASSRIRGGYNERFF. CDR3 nucleotide sequence: TGTGCCAGCAGCCGGATCCGGGGGGGCTACAATGAGCGGTTCTTC. The rearrangement uses TRBV3-1 and TRBJ2-1; TRBD2 matches 8 bases. Germline V gene sequence: CDR1 LGHDT, CDR2 YNNKEL (reference sequence). This CDR3 has 15 amino acids.

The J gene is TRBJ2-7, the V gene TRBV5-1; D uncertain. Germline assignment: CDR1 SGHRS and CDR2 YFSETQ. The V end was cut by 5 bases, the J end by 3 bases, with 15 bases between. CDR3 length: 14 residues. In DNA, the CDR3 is TGCGCCAGCAGTTTGATCCCAACGGTCTACGAGCAGTACTTC. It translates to CASSLIPTVYEQYF. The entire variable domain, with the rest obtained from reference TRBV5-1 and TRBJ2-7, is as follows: KAGVTQTPRYLIKTRGQQVTLSCSPISGHRSVSWYQQTPGQGLQFLFEYFSETQRNKGNFPGRFSGRQFSNSRSEMNVSTLELGDSALYLCASSLIPTVYEQYFGPGTRLTVT.

The CDR3 DNA reads as TGTGCCAGCACCTCGGCAGAAGGGCTCGCCTACGAGCAGTACTTC. This codes for CASTSAEGLAYEQYF. The rearrangement links TRBV28 to TRBJ2-7; D unresolved. V lost 7 bases to trimming and J lost 2 bases, with 18 bases between them. The germline V gene encodes CDR1 MDHEN and CDR2 SYDVKM. The CDR3 consists of 15 residues.

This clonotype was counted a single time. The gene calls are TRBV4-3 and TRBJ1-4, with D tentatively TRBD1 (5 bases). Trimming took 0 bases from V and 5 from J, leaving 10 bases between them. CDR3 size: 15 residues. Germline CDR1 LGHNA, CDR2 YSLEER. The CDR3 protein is CASSQEKGRNEKLFF. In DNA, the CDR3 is TGCGCCAGCAGCCAAGAAAAGGGGCGGAATGAAAAACTGTTTTTT.

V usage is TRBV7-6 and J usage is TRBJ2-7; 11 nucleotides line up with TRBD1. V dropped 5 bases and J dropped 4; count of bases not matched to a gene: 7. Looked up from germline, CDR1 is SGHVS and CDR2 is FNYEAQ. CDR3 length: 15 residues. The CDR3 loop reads CASSNSDRGQYEQYF. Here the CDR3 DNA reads TGTGCCAGCAGCAACTCGGACAGGGGGCAGTACGAGCAGTACTTC.

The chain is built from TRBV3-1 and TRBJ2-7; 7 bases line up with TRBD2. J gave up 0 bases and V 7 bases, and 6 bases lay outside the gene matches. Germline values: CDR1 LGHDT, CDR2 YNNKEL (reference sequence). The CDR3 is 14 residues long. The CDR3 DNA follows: TGTGCCAGCAAGCCAACTAGCGACTCCTACGAGCAGTACTTC. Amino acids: CASKPTSDSYEQYF.

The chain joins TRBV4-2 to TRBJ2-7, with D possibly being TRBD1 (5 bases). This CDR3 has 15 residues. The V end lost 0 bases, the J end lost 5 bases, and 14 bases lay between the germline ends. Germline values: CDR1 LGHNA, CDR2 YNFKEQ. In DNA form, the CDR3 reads TGTGCCAGCAGCCAAGAAAGGGGATCTTCGGACGAGCAGTACTTC. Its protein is CASSQERGSSDEQYF.

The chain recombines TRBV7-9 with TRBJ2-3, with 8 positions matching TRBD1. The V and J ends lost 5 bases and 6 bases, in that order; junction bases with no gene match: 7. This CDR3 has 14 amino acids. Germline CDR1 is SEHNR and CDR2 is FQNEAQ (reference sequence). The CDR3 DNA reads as TGTGCCAGCAGCGTCCAGGGGGCGTGGGATACGCAGTATTTT. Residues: CASSVQGAWDTQYF.

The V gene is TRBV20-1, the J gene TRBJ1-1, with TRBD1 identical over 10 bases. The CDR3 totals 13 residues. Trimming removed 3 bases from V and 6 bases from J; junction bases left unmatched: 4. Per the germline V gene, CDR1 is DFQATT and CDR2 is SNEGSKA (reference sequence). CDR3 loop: CSARGQGKAEAFF. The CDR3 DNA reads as TGCAGTGCTAGGGGACAGGGGAAGGCTGAAGCTTTCTTT.

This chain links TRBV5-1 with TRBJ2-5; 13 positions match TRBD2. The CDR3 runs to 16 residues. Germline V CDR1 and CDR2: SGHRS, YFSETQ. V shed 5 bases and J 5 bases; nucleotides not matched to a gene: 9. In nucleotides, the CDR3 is TGCGCCAGCAGAGCTACTAGCGGGAGGGCCGCGGAGACCCAGTACTTC. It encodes CASRATSGRAAETQYF.

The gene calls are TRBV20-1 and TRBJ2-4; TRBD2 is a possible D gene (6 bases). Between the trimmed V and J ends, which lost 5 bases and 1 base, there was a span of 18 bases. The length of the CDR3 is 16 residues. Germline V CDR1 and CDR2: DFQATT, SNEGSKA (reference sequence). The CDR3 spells CSAPRRGGNAKNIQYF. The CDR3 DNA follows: TGCAGTGCTCCCCGGCGGGGTGGGAATGCCAAAAACATTCAGTACTTC.

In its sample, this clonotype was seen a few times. The CDR3 DNA follows: TGTGCCAGCAACGACAGGGTGGGAGAGACCCAGTACTTC. Residues: CASNDRVGETQYF. The rearrangement joins TRBV2 to TRBJ2-5, with TRBD1 matching 7 bases. The germline V gene has CDR1 SNHLY and CDR2 FYNNEI. The CDR3 covers 13 residues. J gave up 4 bases and V 7 bases, and 6 bases lay outside the gene matches.

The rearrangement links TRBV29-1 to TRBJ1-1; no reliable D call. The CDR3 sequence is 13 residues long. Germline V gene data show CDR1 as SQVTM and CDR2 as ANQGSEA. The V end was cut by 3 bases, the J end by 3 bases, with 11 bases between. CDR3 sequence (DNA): TGCAGCGTTGAGCGGCTAATGGACACTGAAGCTTTCTTT. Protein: CSVERLMDTEAFF.

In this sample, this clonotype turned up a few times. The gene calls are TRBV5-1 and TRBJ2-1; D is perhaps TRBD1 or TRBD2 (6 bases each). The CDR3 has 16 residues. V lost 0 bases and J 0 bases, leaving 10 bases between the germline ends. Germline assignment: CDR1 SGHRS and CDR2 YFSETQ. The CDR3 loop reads CASSLGPGASYNEQFF. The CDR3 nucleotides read TGCGCCAGCAGCTTGGGTCCGGGGGCCTCCTACAATGAGCAGTTCTTC.

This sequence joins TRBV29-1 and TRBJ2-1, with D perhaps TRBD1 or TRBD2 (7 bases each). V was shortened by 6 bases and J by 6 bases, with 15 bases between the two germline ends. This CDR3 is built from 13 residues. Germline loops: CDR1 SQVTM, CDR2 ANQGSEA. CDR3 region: CSVAGGGFNEQFF. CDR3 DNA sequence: TGCAGCGTGGCAGGGGGGGGGTTCAATGAGCAGTTCTTC.

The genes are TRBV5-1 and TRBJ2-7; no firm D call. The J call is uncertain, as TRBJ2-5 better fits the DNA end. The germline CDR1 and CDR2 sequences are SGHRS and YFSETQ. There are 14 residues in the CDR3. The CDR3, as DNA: TGCGCCAGCAGCTTGGCGGCAGAAGAAGAGACCCAGTACTTC. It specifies CASSLAAEEETQYF.

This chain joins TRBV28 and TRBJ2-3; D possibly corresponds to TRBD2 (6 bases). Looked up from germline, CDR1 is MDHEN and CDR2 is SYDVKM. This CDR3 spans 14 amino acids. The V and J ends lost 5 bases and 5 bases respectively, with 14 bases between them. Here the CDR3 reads CASSGLYRGDTQYF. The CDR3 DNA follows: TGTGCCAGCAGTGGACTATATCGGGGAGATACGCAGTATTTT.

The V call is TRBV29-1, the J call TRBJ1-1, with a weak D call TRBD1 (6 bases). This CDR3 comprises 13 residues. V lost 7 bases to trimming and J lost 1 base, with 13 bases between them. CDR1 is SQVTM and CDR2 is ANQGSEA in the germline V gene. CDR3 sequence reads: CSGSEGGNTEAFF. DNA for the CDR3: TGCAGCGGGTCGGAGGGGGGGAACACTGAAGCTTTCTTT. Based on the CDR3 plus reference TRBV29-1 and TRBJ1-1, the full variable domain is SAVISQKPSRDICQRGTSLTIQCQVDSQVTMMFWYRQQPGQSLTLIATANQGSEATYESGFVIDKFPISRPNLTFSTLTVSNMSPEDSSIYLCSGSEGGNTEAFFGQGTRLTVV.

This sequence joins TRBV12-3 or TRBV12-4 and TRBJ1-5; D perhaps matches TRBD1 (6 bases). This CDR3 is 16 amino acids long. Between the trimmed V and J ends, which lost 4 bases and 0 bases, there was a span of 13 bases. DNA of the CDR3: TGTGCCAGCAGTTCCAGGACAGCTTATAGCAATCAGCCCCAGCATTTT. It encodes CASSSRTAYSNQPQHF.